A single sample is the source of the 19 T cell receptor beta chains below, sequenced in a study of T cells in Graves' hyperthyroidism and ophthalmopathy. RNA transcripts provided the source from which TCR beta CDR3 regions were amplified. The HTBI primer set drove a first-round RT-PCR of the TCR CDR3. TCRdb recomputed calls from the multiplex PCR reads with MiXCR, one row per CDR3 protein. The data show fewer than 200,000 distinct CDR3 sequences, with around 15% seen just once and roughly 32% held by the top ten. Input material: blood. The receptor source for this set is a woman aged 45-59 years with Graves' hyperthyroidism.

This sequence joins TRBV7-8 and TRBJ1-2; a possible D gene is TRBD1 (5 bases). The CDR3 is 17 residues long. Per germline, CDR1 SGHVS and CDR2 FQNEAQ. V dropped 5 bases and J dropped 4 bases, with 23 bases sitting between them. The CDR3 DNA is TGTGCCAGCAGCCAGGGAAGGACACCAAACCCGGGCTATGGCTACACCTTC. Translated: CASSQGRTPNPGYGYTF. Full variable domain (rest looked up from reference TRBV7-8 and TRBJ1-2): GAGVSQSPRYKVAKRGQDVALRCDPISGHVSLFWYQQALGQGPEFLTYFQNEAQLDKSGLPSDRFFAERPEGSVSTLKIQRTQQEDSAVYLCASSQGRTPNPGYGYTFGSGTRLTVV.

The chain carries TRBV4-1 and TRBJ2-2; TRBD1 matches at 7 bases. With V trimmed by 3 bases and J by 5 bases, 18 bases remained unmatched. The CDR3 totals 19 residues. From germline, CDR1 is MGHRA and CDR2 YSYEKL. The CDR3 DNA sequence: TGCGCCAGCAGCCACCGGACGACCCGACAGGGATGGAAGACCGGGGAGCTGTTTTTT. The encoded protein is CASSHRTTRQGWKTGELFF.

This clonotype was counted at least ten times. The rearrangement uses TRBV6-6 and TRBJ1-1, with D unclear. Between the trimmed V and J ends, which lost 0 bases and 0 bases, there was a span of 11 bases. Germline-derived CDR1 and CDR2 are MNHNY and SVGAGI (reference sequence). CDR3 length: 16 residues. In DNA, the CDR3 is TGTGCCAGCAGTTACTCCGGGGAATCTATGAACACTGAAGCTTTCTTT. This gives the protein CASSYSGESMNTEAFF.

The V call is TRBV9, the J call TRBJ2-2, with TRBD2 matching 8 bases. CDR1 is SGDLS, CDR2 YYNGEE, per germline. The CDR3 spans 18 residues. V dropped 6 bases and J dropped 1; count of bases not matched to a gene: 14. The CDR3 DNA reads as TGTGCCAGCACGTCACCTCCGGGGGGGAGGGAGAACACCGGGGAGCTGTTTTTT. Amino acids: CASTSPPGGRENTGELFF.

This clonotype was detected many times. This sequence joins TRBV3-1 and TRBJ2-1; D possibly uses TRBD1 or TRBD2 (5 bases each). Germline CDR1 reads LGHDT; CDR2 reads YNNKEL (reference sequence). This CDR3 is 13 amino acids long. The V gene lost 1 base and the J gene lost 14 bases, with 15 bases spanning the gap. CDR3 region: CASSQVWGWWKFF. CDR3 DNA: TGTGCCAGCAGCCAAGTTTGGGGGTGGTGGAAGTTCTTC.

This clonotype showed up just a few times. Here the CDR3 reads CSATGRGIYEQYF. CDR3 coding DNA: TGCAGTGCTACTGGCAGGGGAATCTACGAGCAGTACTTC. This chain joins TRBV20-1 and TRBJ2-7, with D perhaps matching TRBD1 (6 bases). V lost 4 bases and J lost 3, with 13 bases in between. The CDR3 is 13 residues long. Germline CDR1 and CDR2: DFQATT and SNEGSKA (reference sequence).

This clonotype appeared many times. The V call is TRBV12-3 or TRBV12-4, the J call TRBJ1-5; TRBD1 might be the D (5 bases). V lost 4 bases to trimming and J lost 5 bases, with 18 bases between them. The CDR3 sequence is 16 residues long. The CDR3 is CASSSNGQGGHQPQHF. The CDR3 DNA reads TGTGCCAGCAGTTCGAATGGCCAGGGAGGTCATCAGCCCCAGCATTTT.

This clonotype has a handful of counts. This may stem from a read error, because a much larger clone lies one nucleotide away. CDR3 bases: TGTGCCAGCAGTCAAGACGGGGTAGATGAGCAGTACTTC. It encodes CASSQDGVDEQYF. J is TRBJ2-7 and V is TRBV3-1; tentative D call: TRBD2 (5 bases). This CDR3 has 13 residues. Germline V gene sequence: CDR1 LGHDT, CDR2 YNNKEL (reference sequence).

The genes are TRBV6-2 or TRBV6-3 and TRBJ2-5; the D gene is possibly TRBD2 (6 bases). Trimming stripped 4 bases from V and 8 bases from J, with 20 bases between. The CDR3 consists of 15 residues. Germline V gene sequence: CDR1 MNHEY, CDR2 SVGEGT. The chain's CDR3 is CASSWSGTAPRTQYF. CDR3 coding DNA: TGTGCCAGCAGTTGGTCCGGGACTGCCCCTAGAACCCAGTACTTC.

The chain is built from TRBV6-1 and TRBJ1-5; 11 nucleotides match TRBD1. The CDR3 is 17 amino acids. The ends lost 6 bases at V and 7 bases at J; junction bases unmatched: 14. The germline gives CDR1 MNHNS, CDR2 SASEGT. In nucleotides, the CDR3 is TGTGCCAGCAGCACCGGGACAGGGGGTATCTCAGGGCAGCCCCAGCATTTT. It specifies CASSTGTGGISGQPQHF.

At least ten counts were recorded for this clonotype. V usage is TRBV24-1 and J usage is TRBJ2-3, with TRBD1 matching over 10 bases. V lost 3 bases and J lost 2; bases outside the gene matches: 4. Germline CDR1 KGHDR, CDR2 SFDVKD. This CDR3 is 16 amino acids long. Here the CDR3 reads CATSDRTGGPTDTQYF. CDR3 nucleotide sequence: TGTGCCACCAGTGATAGGACAGGGGGGCCCACAGATACGCAGTATTTT.

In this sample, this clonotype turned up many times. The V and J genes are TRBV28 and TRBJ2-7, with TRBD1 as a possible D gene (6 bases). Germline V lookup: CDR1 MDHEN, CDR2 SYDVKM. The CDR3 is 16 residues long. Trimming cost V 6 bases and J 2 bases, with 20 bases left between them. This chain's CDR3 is CASRESGGRGAYEQYF. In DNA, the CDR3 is TGTGCCAGCAGGGAGAGTGGGGGCAGGGGAGCCTACGAGCAGTACTTC. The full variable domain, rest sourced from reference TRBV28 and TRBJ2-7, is DVKVTQSSRYLVKRTGEKVFLECVQDMDHENMFWYRQDPGLGLRLIYFSYDVKMKEKGDIPEGYSVSREKKERFSLILESASTNQTSMYLCASRESGGRGAYEQYFGPGTRLTVT.

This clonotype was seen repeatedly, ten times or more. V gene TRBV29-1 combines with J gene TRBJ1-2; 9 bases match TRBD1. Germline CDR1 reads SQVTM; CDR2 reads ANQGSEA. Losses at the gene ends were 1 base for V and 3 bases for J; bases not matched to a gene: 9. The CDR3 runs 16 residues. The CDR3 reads CSVEGDRASSYYGYTF. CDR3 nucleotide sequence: TGCAGCGTTGAAGGGGACAGGGCAAGTTCCTACTATGGCTACACCTTC.

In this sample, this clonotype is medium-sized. The CDR3: CASSAQGAYEQYF. CDR3 sequence (DNA): TGTGCCAGCAGCGCCCAGGGGGCCTACGAGCAGTACTTC. The chain recombines TRBV9 with TRBJ2-7; TRBD1 matches 7 bases. The germline gives CDR1 SGDLS, CDR2 YYNGEE. V was clipped by 3 bases and J by 2 bases; unmatched bases: 2. This CDR3 has 13 amino acids.

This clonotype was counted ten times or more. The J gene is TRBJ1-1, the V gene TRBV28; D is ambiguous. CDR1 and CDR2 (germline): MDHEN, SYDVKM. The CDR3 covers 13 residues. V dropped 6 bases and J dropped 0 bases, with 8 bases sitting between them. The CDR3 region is CASSRSLNTEAFF. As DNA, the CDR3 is TGTGCCAGCAGCCGCAGTCTGAACACTGAAGCTTTCTTT.

The CDR3, as DNA: TGTGCCAGCAGTCCACCGTTGGGGACGGCGAACACCGGGGAGCTGTTTTTT. Encoded protein: CASSPPLGTANTGELFF. The chain has TRBV6-1 and TRBJ2-2; D may match TRBD1 or TRBD2 (5 bases each). CDR1 MNHNS and CDR2 SASEGT come from the germline V gene. Trimming stripped 5 bases from V and 0 bases from J, with 16 bases between. CDR3 length equals 17 residues.

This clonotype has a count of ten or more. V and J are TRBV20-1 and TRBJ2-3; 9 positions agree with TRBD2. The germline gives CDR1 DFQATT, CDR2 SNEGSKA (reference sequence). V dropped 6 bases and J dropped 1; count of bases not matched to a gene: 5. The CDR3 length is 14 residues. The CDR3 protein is CSARTSDGTDTQYF. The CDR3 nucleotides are TGCAGTGCCAGGACTAGCGACGGCACAGATACGCAGTATTTT.

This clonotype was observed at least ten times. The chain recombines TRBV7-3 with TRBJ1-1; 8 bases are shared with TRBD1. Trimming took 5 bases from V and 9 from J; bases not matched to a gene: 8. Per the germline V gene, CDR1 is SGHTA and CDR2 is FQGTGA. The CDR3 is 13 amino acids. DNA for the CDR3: TGTGCCAGCAGCCCATCCGGACAGGGCAAAGCTTTCTTT. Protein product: CASSPSGQGKAFF.

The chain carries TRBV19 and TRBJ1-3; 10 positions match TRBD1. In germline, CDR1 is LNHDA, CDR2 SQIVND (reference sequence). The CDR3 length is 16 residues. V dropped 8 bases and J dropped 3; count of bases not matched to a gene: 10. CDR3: CASGGWGQGIGNTIYF. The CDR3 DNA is TGTGCCAGTGGTGGATGGGGACAGGGGATTGGAAACACCATATATTTT.